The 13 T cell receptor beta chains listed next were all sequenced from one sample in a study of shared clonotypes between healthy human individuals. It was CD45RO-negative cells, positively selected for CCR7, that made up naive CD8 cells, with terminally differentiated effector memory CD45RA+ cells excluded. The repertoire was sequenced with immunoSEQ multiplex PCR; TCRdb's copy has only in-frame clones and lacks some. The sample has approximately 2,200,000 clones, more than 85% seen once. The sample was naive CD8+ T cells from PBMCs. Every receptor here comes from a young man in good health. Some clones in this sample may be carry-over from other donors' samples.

The CDR3 DNA is TGCACCACATACGGCGATAGCACAGATACGCAGTATTTT. This sequence encodes CTTYGDSTDTQYF. This chain joins TRBV29-1 and TRBJ2-3; D not certain. The length of the CDR3 is 13 residues. The germline CDR1 and CDR2 sequences are SQVTM and ANQGSEA.

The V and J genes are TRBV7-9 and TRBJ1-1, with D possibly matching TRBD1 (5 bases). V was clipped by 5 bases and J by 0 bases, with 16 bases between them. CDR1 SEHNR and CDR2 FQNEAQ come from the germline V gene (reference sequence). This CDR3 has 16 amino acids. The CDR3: CASSPPVAGVNTEAFF. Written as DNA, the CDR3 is TGTGCCAGCAGCCCTCCGGTGGCGGGGGTGAACACTGAAGCTTTCTTT.

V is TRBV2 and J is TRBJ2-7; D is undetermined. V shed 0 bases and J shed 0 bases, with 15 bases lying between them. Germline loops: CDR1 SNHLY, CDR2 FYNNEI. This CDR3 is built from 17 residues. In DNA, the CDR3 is TGTGCCAGCAGTGAAGCCCGTGGCCAGGCGAGCTCCTACGAGCAGTACTTC. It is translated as CASSEARGQASSYEQYF.

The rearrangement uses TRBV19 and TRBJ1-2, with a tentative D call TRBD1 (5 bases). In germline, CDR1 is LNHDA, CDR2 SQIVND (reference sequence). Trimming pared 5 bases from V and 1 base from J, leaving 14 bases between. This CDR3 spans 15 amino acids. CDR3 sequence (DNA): TGTGCCAGTAGTCTAGCGAGGGGCCTTAACTATGGCTACACCTTC. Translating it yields CASSLARGLNYGYTF.

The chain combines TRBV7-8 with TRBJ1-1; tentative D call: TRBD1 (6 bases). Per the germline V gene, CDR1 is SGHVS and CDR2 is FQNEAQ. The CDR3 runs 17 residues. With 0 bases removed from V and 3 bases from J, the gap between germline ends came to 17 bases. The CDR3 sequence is CASSLAQQGWGYTEAFF. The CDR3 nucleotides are TGTGCCAGCAGCTTAGCGCAACAGGGATGGGGCTACACTGAAGCTTTCTTT. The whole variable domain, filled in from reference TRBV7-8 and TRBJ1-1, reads GAGVSQSPRYKVAKRGQDVALRCDPISGHVSLFWYQQALGQGPEFLTYFQNEAQLDKSGLPSDRFFAERPEGSVSTLKIQRTQQEDSAVYLCASSLAQQGWGYTEAFFGQGTRLTVV.

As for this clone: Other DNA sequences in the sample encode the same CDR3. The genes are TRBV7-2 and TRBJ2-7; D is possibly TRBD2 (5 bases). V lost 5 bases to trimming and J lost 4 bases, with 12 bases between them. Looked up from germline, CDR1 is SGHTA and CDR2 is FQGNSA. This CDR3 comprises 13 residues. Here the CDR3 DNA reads TGTGCCAGCAGCCCCGGTTCGGGGTACGAGCAGTACTTC. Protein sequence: CASSPGSGYEQYF.

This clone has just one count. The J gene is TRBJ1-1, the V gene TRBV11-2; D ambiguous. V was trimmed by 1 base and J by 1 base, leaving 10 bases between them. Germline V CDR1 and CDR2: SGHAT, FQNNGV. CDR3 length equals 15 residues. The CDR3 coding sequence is TGTGCCAGCAGCTTAGGACGGTTTGGGAACACTGAAGCTTTCTTT. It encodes CASSLGRFGNTEAFF.

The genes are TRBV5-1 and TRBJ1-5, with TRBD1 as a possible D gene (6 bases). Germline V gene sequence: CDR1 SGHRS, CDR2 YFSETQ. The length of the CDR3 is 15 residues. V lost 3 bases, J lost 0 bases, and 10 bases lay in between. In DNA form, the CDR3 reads TGCGCCAGCAGCTGGGGGCCAAGTAGCAATCAGCCCCAGCATTTT. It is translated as CASSWGPSSNQPQHF.

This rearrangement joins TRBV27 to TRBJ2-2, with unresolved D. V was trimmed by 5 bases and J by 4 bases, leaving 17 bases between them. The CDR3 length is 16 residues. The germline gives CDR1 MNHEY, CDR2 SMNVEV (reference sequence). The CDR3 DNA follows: TGTGCCAGCAGTCCAACTATTATACAGTTCACCGGGGAGCTGTTTTTT. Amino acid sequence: CASSPTIIQFTGELFF.

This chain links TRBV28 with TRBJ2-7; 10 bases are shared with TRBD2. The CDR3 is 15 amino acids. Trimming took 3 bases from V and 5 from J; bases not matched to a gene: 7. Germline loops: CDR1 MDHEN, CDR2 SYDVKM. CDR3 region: CASSLLWGLANEQYF. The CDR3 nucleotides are TGTGCCAGCAGTTTGCTCTGGGGACTAGCGAACGAGCAGTACTTC.

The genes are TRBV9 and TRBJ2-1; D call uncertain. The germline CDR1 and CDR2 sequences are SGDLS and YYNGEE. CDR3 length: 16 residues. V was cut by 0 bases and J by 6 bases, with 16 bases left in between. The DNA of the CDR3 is TGTGCCAGCAGCGTAGTTTCCGTCAGGCCGGCCAATGAGCAGTTCTTC. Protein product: CASSVVSVRPANEQFF.

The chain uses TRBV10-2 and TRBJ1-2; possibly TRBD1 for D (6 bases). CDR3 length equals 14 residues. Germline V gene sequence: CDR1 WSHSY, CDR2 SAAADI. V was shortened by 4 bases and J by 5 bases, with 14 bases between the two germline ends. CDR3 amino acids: CASSGTQGPYGYTF. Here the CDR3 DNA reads TGCGCCAGCAGTGGAACCCAGGGGCCTTATGGCTACACCTTC.

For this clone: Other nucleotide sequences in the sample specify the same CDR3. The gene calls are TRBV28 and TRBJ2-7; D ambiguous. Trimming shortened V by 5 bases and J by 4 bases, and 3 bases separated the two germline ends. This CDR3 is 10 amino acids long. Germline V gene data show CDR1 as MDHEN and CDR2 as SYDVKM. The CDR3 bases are TGTGCCAGCAGTCAATACGAGCAGTACTTC. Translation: CASSQYEQYF.